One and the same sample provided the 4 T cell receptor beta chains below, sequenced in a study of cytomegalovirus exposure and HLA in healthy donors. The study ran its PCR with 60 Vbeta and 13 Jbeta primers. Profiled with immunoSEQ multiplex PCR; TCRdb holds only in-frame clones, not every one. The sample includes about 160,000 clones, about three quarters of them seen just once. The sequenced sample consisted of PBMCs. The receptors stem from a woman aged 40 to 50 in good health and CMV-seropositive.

The CDR3 sequence is CASNQGSVGGYTF. In DNA, the CDR3 is TGTGCCAGCAACCAGGGGTCAGTTGGTGGCTACACCTTC. J is TRBJ1-2 and V is TRBV28, with a weak D call TRBD1 (6 bases). Germline values: CDR1 MDHEN, CDR2 SYDVKM. CDR3 length: 13 residues. The germline V and J ends were trimmed by 7 bases and 7 bases, with 16 bases remaining between them.

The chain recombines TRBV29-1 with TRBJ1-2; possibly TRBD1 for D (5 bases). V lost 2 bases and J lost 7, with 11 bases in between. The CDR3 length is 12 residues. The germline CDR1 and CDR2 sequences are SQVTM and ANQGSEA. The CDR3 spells CSVESSGFGYTF. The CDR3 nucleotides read TGCAGCGTTGAATCTTCAGGGTTTGGCTACACCTTC.

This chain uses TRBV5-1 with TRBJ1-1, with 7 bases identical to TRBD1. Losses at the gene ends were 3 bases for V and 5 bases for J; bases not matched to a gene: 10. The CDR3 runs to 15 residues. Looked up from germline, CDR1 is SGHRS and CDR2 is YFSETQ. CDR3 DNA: TGCGCCAGCAGCTCGGATTCGACAGGGTTAACTGAAGCTTTCTTT. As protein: CASSSDSTGLTEAFF.

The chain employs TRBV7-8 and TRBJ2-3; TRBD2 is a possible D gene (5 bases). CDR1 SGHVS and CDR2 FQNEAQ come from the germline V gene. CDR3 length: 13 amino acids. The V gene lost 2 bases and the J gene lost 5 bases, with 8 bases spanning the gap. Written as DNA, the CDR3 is TGTGCCAGCAGCTTACAACGGGGAGATACGCAGTATTTT. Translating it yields CASSLQRGDTQYF. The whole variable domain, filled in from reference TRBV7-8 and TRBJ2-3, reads GAGVSQSPRYKVAKRGQDVALRCDPISGHVSLFWYQQALGQGPEFLTYFQNEAQLDKSGLPSDRFFAERPEGSVSTLKIQRTQQEDSAVYLCASSLQRGDTQYFGPGTRLTVL.